These 26 T cell receptor beta chains came from one sample sequenced in a study of blood T cell repertoires in COVID-19. Method: immunoSEQ multiplex PCR; TCRdb's copy keeps in-frame clones and lacks some. The profile covers some 140,000 clones, with 83% appearing a single time and 9% to 13% taken by the ten largest. The sample taken for sequencing was peripheral blood. The receptors here all came from a woman aged 60-75 years with COVID-19, enrolled during active disease.

This clone was observed a handful of times. V is TRBV9 and J is TRBJ2-1; 12 nucleotides line up with TRBD2. The ends lost 3 bases at V and 10 bases at J; junction bases unmatched: 11. The CDR3 consists of 16 residues. Germline lookup yields CDR1 SGDLS and CDR2 YYNGEE. The CDR3 reads CASSAQTSGGRGEQFF. CDR3 bases: TGTGCCAGCAGCGCCCAGACTAGCGGGGGTAGGGGGGAGCAGTTCTTC.

The rearrangement uses TRBV19 and TRBJ1-1; 7 nucleotides match TRBD1. This CDR3 spans 14 amino acids. The V gene end was trimmed by 6 bases and the J gene end by 1 base; junction bases not matched to a gene: 5. The germline gives CDR1 LNHDA, CDR2 SQIVND (reference sequence). The CDR3 protein is CASRYDRANTEAFF. In DNA, the CDR3 is TGTGCCAGTAGATATGACAGGGCGAACACTGAAGCTTTCTTT.

This chain links TRBV7-9 with TRBJ1-1; the D gene is possibly TRBD1 (6 bases). Germline lookup yields CDR1 SEHNR and CDR2 FQNEAQ (reference sequence). CDR3 size: 15 residues. V lost 4 bases to trimming and J lost 4 bases, with 16 bases between them. CDR3 sequence (DNA): TGTGCCAGCAGCTCCTCGACAGGACCCCTCACTGAAGCTTTCTTT. The encoded protein is CASSSSTGPLTEAFF.

V gene TRBV2 combines with J gene TRBJ2-2; a possible D gene is TRBD2 (5 bases). Trimming cost V 6 bases and J 6 bases, with 11 bases left between them. Per germline, CDR1 SNHLY and CDR2 FYNNEI. This CDR3 comprises 13 residues. CDR3 in DNA: TGTGCCAGCAGACTAGTTTTGGCCGGGGAGCTGTTTTTT. Protein product: CASRLVLAGELFF.

The genes are TRBV15 and TRBJ1-5; perhaps TRBD1 as D (6 bases). The V end lost 9 bases, the J end lost 0 bases, and 12 bases lay between the germline ends. Germline V gene sequence: CDR1 LNHNV, CDR2 YYDKDF (reference sequence). There are 14 residues in the CDR3. CDR3 nucleotides: TGTGCCACAACGACAGGTGATAGCAATCAGCCCCAGCATTTT. It codes for CATTTGDSNQPQHF.

The chain joins TRBV7-9 to TRBJ1-4, with D possibly being TRBD1 (6 bases). CDR1 SEHNR and CDR2 FQNEAQ come from the germline V gene (reference sequence). V dropped 5 bases and J dropped 8 bases, with 15 bases sitting between them. The CDR3 runs 14 residues. CDR3: CASSGQGNWEKLFF. The CDR3 nucleotides are TGTGCCAGCAGCGGGCAGGGGAATTGGGAAAAACTGTTTTTT.

This chain connects TRBV3-1 (or the pseudogene TRBV3-2) to TRBJ2-6, with a possible D match to TRBD2 (6 bases). V gave up 1 base and J gave up 0 bases, with 19 bases separating them. The CDR3 contains 20 residues. Germline V gene data show CDR1 as LGHDT and CDR2 as YNNKEL (reference sequence). This CDR3 is CASSQGVGQGGYSGANVLTF. The CDR3 nucleotides are TGTGCCAGCAGCCAAGGGGTGGGGCAGGGAGGTTACTCTGGGGCCAACGTCCTGACTTTC.

V gene TRBV29-1 combines with J gene TRBJ1-2, with D perhaps matching TRBD1 (6 bases). V was trimmed by 7 bases and J by 4 bases, leaving 13 bases between them. The CDR3 totals 12 residues. The V gene's germline CDR1 is SQVTM and CDR2 ANQGSEA. The CDR3, as DNA: TGCAGCGCCAAACGGGGGGCCTATGGCTACACCTTC. The encoded protein is CSAKRGAYGYTF.

The V and J genes are TRBV18 and TRBJ1-2; weak D call: TRBD1 (6 bases). V dropped 6 bases and J dropped 3 bases, with 17 bases sitting between them. The CDR3 spans 15 residues. CDR1 is KGHSH, CDR2 LQKENI, per germline. The DNA of the CDR3 is TGTGCCAGCTCTCCTATGGAACAGGGAGACTATGGCTACACCTTC. This codes for CASSPMEQGDYGYTF. The full variable domain, completed using reference TRBV18 and TRBJ1-2, is NAGVMQNPRHLVRRRGQEARLRCSPMKGHSHVYWYRQLPEEGLKFMVYLQKENIIDESGMPKERFSAEFPKEGPSILRIQQVVRGDSAAYFCASSPMEQGDYGYTFGSGTRLTVV.

V is TRBV9 and J is TRBJ1-4; 9 nucleotides match TRBD1. Unmatched junction bases numbered 7, after V lost 4 bases and J lost 6 bases. The CDR3 is made up of 15 amino acids. Germline loops: CDR1 SGDLS, CDR2 YYNGEE. This CDR3 is CASSFTGGRDEKLFF. As DNA, the CDR3 is TGTGCCAGCAGCTTCACAGGGGGCAGGGATGAAAAACTGTTTTTT.

The rearrangement uses TRBV6-5 and TRBJ2-7, with D tentatively TRBD2 (7 bases). The CDR3 is 14 residues long. V was pared by 8 bases and J by 1 base, with 15 bases between. CDR1 is MNHEY and CDR2 is SVGAGI in the germline V gene. The CDR3 protein is CASRGGVPSYEQYV. The CDR3 DNA sequence: TGTGCCAGCCGAGGGGGGGTCCCATCCTACGAGCAGTACGTC.

The V and J genes are TRBV5-1 and TRBJ2-2; D is ambiguous. This CDR3 contains 15 residues. Trimming removed 4 bases from V and 2 bases from J, with 12 bases in between. Germline CDR1 is SGHRS and CDR2 is YFSETQ. Here the CDR3 DNA reads TGCGCCAGCAGCGCTGGAGCCCCTAACACCGGGGAGCTGTTTTTT. Its translation: CASSAGAPNTGELFF.

The chain employs TRBV6-6 and TRBJ2-3; 11 bases match TRBD2. CDR3 length: 20 amino acids. Per the germline V gene, CDR1 is MNHNY and CDR2 is SVGAGI (reference sequence). V shed 5 bases and J 0 bases; nucleotides not matched to a gene: 16. DNA for the CDR3: TGTGCCAGCAGTCATGGGGGACTAGCGGATATCCCCCCTAGCACAGATACGCAGTATTTT. Protein product: CASSHGGLADIPPSTDTQYF.

The V call is TRBV7-3, the J call TRBJ2-1; 12 bases align to TRBD2. J was trimmed by 8 bases and V by 5 bases; bases with no gene match: 7. CDR1 SGHTA and CDR2 FQGTGA come from the germline V gene. This CDR3 is 15 amino acids long. CDR3 loop: CASSPGLAGNHEQFF. The CDR3 DNA follows: TGTGCCAGCAGCCCTGGACTAGCGGGGAACCATGAGCAGTTCTTC.

The J gene is TRBJ2-5, the V gene TRBV24-1; D possibly corresponds to TRBD1 (5 bases). Germline V gives CDR1 KGHDR, CDR2 SFDVKD. The CDR3 has 15 amino acids. Trimming took off 4 bases at V and 0 bases at J, with 11 bases between the two ends. CDR3 DNA: TGTGCCACCAGTGACCCCGGACACGACCAAGAGACCCAGTACTTC. Translating it yields CATSDPGHDQETQYF.

V gene TRBV5-1 combines with J gene TRBJ1-6; TRBD1 matches at 7 bases. Germline CDR1 reads SGHRS; CDR2 reads YFSETQ. This CDR3 spans 16 amino acids. The V gene end was trimmed by 2 bases and the J gene end by 9 bases; junction bases not matched to a gene: 11. The DNA for the CDR3 is TGCGCCAGCAGCTTTTCTGAAGGTTCAGGGGGTTCACCCCTCCACTTT. Translated: CASSFSEGSGGSPLHF.

The genes are TRBV6-5 and TRBJ1-3; the match to TRBD1 covers 7 bases. Trimming removed 8 bases from V and 0 bases from J; junction bases left unmatched: 7. Germline-derived CDR1 and CDR2 are MNHEY and SVGAGI. The CDR3 covers 15 residues. The CDR3 bases are TGTGCCAGCTTGGGACAGACAATCTCTGGAAACACCATATATTTT. Translation gives CASLGQTISGNTIYF.

The V call is TRBV4-2, the J call TRBJ2-7, with a possible D match to TRBD2 (6 bases). The CDR3 contains 15 residues. The germline V gene has CDR1 LGHNA and CDR2 YNFKEQ. V was shortened by 0 bases and J by 1 base, with 10 bases between the two germline ends. The CDR3 region has the DNA TGTGCCAGCAGCCAAGATCGGGGGTGGTCCTACGAGCAGTACGTC. It is translated as CASSQDRGWSYEQYV.

The rearrangement uses TRBV2 and TRBJ1-5, with a weak D call TRBD1 (6 bases). The V and J ends lost 4 bases and 3 bases respectively, with 13 bases between them. Germline-derived CDR1 and CDR2 are SNHLY and FYNNEI. The CDR3 is made up of 15 amino acids. The CDR3 nucleotides are TGTGCCAGCAGTGCGATGGACAGTTACAATCAGCCCCAGCATTTT. As protein: CASSAMDSYNQPQHF.

A remark on this clone: The same CDR3 can be traced to other DNA sequences in this sample. J is TRBJ1-1 and V is TRBV29-1; a possible D gene is TRBD1 (6 bases). V lost 3 bases to trimming and J lost 4 bases, with 12 bases between them. Germline-derived CDR1 and CDR2 are SQVTM and ANQGSEA. The CDR3 is made up of 13 amino acids. The CDR3 region is CSVDGGGGTEAFF. The CDR3 DNA sequence: TGCAGCGTTGATGGGGGCGGCGGCACTGAAGCTTTCTTT.

In DNA, the CDR3 is TGTGCCAGCTCACCACAGGGGGAGAACACTGAAGCTTTCTTT. Its protein is CASSPQGENTEAFF. The chain recombines TRBV18 with TRBJ1-1, with a weak D call TRBD1 (6 bases). This CDR3 region has 14 residues. The V and J ends lost 1 base and 1 base respectively, with 7 bases between them. Germline V gene sequence: CDR1 KGHSH, CDR2 LQKENI.

The chain is built from TRBV7-8 and TRBJ2-7, with TRBD1 identical over 8 bases. This CDR3 has 14 residues. Trimming cost V 5 bases and J 1 base; bases outside gene matches: 4. Germline V gene lookup returns CDR1 SGHVS and CDR2 FQNEAQ. Here the CDR3 reads CASSHGQGSYEQYV. The CDR3 DNA is TGTGCCAGCAGCCATGGACAGGGATCCTACGAGCAGTACGTC.

This chain links TRBV29-1 with TRBJ1-1, with a weak D call TRBD1 (6 bases). The germline V gene has CDR1 SQVTM and CDR2 ANQGSEA. V was shortened by 7 bases and J by 7 bases, with 19 bases between the two germline ends. This CDR3 comprises 13 residues. The CDR3 spells CSALAGTRLEAFF. In DNA form, the CDR3 reads TGCAGCGCCCTGGCCGGGACACGTCTTGAAGCTTTCTTT.

The sample holds a few counts of this clone. The V gene is TRBV11-2, the J gene TRBJ1-4; D is undetermined. The V gene's germline CDR1 is SGHAT and CDR2 FQNNGV. V shed 0 bases and J shed 8 bases, with 19 bases lying between them. The CDR3 is made up of 17 amino acids. CDR3 sequence: CASSLDPGWSEGEKLFF. The CDR3 DNA reads TGTGCCAGCAGCTTAGATCCGGGATGGTCGGAGGGAGAAAAACTGTTTTTT.

The gene calls are TRBV19 and TRBJ1-1; D not certain. Germline lookup yields CDR1 LNHDA and CDR2 SQIVND (reference sequence). The germline V and J ends were trimmed by 1 base and 7 bases, with 13 bases remaining between them. The CDR3 runs 14 residues. The CDR3 coding sequence is TGTGCCAGTAGTATAGTTATAACGGGAGATGAAGCTTTCTTT. This sequence encodes CASSIVITGDEAFF.

The V call is TRBV5-1, the J call TRBJ2-5; 7 bases are a match to TRBD1. The CDR3 runs to 15 residues. From germline, CDR1 is SGHRS and CDR2 YFSETQ. After removal of 0 bases from V and 5 bases from J, the junction contained 7 bases not matched to a gene. The CDR3 here is CASSLAGQDRETQYF. In DNA, the CDR3 is TGCGCCAGCAGCTTGGCCGGACAGGACAGGGAGACCCAGTACTTC. Full variable domain (outside the CDR3, taken from reference TRBV5-1 and TRBJ2-5): KAGVTQTPRYLIKTRGQQVTLSCSPISGHRSVSWYQQTPGQGLQFLFEYFSETQRNKGNFPGRFSGRQFSNSRSEMNVSTLELGDSALYLCASSLAGQDRETQYFGPGTRLLVL.